Listed here is a single T cell receptor beta chain. Its antigen is as yet unknown. TCRdb's copy holds only in-frame clones and misses some; the assay was immunoSEQ multiplex PCR. The repertoire has tens of thousands of clones, roughly nine tenths of them found once; the top ten carry 2.4%. The data originate from a study of T cell responses to AZD1222 COVID-19 vaccine. Study conclusions and caveats: Nearly half of unique spike-specific TCRs reportedly avoided B.1.351 and B.1.1.7 mutated regions.

The clonotype originates from an adult in good health. Material: peripheral blood, obtained on day 0 of AZD1222 vaccination.

This CDR3 is CASSSRGSGGNTQYF. The CDR3 DNA sequence: TGTGCCAGCAGTTCAAGGGGTAGCGGAGGGAATACGCAGTATTTT. V and J are TRBV7-3 and TRBJ2-3; the D gene is possibly TRBD2 (6 bases). Looked up from germline, CDR1 is SGHTA and CDR2 is FQGTGA. Trimming removed 6 bases at V and 7 bases at J, with 20 bases between. The CDR3 is 15 amino acids.